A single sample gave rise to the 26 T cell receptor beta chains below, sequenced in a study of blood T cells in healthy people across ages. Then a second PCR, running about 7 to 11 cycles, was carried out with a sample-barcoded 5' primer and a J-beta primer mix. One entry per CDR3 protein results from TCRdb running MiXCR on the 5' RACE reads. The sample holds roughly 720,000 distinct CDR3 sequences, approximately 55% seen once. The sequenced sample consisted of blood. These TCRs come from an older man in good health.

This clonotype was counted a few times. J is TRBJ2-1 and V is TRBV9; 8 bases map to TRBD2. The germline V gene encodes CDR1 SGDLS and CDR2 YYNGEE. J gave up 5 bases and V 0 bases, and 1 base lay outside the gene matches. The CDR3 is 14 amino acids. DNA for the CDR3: TGTGCCAGCAGCGTAGGGACTAGCAACAATGAGCAGTTCTTC. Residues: CASSVGTSNNEQFF. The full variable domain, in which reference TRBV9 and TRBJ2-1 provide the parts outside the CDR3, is DSGVTQTPKHLITATGQRVTLRCSPRSGDLSVYWYQQSLDQGLQFLIQYYNGEERAKGNILERFSAQQFPDLHSELNLSSLELGDSALYFCASSVGTSNNEQFFGPGTRLTVL.

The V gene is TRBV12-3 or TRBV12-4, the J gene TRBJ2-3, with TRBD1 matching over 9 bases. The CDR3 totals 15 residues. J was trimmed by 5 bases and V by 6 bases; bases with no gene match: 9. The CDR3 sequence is CASSLLGQGGDTQYF. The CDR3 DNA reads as TGTGCCAGCAGCCTCTTGGGACAGGGTGGAGATACGCAGTATTTT.

Written as DNA, the CDR3 is TGCAGTGCTAGAGGCCCTAGCGGGAGAGGATACGAGCAGTACTTC. Translated: CSARGPSGRGYEQYF. The rearrangement links TRBV20-1 to TRBJ2-7, with 10 bases fitting TRBD2. This CDR3 contains 15 residues. Germline V gene lookup returns CDR1 DFQATT and CDR2 SNEGSKA (reference sequence). V lost 1 base and J lost 4; bases outside the gene matches: 7.

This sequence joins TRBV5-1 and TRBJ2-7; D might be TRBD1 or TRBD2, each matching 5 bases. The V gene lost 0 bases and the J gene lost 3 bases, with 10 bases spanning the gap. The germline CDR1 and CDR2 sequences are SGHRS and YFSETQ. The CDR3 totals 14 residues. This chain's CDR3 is CASSLGGIHYEQYF. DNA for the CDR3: TGCGCCAGCAGCTTGGGGGGGATTCACTACGAGCAGTACTTC.

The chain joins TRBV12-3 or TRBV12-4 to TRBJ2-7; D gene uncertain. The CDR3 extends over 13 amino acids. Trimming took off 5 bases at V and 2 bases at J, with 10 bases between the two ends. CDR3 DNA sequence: TGTGCCAGCAGTGTTGGCCCCACCTACGAGCAGTACTTC. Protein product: CASSVGPTYEQYF.

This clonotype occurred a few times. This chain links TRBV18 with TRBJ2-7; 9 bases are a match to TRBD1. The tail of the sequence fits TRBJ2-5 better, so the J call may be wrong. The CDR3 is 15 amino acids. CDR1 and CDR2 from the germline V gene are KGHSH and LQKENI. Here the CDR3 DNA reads TGTGCCAGCTCACCGGACAGGGGAACAGGCGAGACCCAGTACTTC. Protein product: CASSPDRGTGETQYF.

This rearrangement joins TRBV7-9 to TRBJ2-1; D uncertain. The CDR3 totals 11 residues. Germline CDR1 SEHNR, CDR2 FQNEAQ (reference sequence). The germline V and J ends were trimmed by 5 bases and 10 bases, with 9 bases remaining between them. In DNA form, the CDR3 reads TGTGCCAGCAGCGCCCTCAGCGAGCAGTTCTTC. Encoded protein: CASSALSEQFF. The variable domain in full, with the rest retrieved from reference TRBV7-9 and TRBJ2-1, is DTGVSQNPRHKITKRGQNVTFRCDPISEHNRLYWYRQTLGQGPEFLTYFQNEAQLEKSRLLSDRFSAERPKGSFSTLEIQRTEQGDSAMYLCASSALSEQFFGPGTRLTVL.

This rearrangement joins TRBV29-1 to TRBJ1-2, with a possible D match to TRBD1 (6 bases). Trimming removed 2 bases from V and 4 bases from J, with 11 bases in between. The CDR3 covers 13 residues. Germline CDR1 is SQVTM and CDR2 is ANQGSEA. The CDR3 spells CSVESDRSYGYTF. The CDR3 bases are TGCAGCGTTGAATCTGACAGGAGCTATGGCTACACCTTC.

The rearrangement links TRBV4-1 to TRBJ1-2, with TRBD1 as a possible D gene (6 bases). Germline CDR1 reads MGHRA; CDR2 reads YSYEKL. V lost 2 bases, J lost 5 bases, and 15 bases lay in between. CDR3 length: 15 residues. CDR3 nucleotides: TGCGCCAGCAGCCAAACCTACGGGACATCTTATGGCTACACCTTC. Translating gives CASSQTYGTSYGYTF.

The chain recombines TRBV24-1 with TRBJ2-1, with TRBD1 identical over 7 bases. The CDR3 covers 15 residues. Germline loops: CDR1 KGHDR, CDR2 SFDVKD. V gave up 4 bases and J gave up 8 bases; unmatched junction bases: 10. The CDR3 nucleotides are TGTGCCACCAGTGACTCTGGCAGGGGGTGGCATGAGCAGTTCTTC. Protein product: CATSDSGRGWHEQFF.

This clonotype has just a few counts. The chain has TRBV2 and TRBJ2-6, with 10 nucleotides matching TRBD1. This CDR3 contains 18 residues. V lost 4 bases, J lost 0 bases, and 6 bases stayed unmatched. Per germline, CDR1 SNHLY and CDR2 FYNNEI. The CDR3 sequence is CASSVPTGGFSGANVLTF. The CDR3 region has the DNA TGTGCCAGCAGTGTTCCGACAGGGGGCTTCTCTGGGGCCAACGTCCTGACTTTC.

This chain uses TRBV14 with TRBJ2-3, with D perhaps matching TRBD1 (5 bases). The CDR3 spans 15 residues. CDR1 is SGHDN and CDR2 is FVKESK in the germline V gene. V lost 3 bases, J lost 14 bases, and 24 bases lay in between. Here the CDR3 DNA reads TGTGCCAGCAGCCACCCCGGGCAGGGATTCCGATACGCGTATTTT. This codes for CASSHPGQGFRYAYF.

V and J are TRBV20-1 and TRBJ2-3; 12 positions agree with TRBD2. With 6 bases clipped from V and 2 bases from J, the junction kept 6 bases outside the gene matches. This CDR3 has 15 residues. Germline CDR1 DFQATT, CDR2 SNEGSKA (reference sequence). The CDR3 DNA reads TGCAGTGCCCTGGGACTAGCGGGTCTCACAGATACGCAGTATTTT. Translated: CSALGLAGLTDTQYF.

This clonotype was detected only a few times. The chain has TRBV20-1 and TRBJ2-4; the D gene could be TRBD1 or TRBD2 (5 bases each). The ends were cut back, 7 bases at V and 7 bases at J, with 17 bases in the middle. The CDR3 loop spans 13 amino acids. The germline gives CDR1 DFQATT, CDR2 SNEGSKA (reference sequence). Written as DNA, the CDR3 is TGCAGTGGGATGGGGCGGGCCCGGAACATTCAGTACTTC. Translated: CSGMGRARNIQYF.

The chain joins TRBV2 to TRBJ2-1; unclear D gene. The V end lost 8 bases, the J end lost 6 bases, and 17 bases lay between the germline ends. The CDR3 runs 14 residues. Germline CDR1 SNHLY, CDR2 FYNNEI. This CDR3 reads CASGITPARNEQFF. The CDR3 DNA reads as TGTGCCAGCGGGATTACGCCGGCTCGCAATGAGCAGTTCTTC. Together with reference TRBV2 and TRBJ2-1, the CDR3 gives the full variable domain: EPEVTQTPSHQVTQMGQEVILRCVPISNHLYFYWYRQILGQKVEFLVSFYNNEISEKSEIFDDQFSVERPDGSNFTLKIRSTKLEDSAMYFCASGITPARNEQFFGPGTRLTVL.

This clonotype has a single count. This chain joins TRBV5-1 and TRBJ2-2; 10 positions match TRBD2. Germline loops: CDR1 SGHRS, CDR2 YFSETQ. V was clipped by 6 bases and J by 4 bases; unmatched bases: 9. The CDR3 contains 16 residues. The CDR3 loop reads CASNLALAGATGELFF. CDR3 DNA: TGCGCCAGCAACCTAGCCCTAGCGGGAGCCACCGGGGAGCTGTTTTTT. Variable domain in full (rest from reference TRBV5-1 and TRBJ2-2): KAGVTQTPRYLIKTRGQQVTLSCSPISGHRSVSWYQQTPGQGLQFLFEYFSETQRNKGNFPGRFSGRQFSNSRSEMNVSTLELGDSALYLCASNLALAGATGELFFGEGSRLTVL.

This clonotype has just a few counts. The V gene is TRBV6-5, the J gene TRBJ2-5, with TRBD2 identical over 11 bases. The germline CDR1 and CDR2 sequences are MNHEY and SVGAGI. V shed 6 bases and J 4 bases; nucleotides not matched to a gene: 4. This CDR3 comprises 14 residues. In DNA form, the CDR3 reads TGTGCCAGCAGCATTAGCGGGAGGGGAGAGACCCAGTACTTC. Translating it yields CASSISGRGETQYF.

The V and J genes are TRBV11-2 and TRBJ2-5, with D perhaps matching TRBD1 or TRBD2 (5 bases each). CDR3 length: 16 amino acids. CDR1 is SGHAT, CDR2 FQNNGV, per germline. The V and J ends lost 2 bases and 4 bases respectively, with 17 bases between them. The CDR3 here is CASSLLQSGRGETQYF. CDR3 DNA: TGTGCCAGCAGCTTACTCCAGTCAGGGAGAGGAGAGACCCAGTACTTC.

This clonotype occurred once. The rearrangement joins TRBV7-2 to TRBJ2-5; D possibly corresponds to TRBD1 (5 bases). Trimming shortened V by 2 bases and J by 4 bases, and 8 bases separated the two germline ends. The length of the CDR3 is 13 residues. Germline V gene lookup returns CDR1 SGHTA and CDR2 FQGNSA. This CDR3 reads CASSLWTRETQYF. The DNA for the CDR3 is TGTGCCAGCAGCTTATGGACAAGAGAGACCCAGTACTTC.

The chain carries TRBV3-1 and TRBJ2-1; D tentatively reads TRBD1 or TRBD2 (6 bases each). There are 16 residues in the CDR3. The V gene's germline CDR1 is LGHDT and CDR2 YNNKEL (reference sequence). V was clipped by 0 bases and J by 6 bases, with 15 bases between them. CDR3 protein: CASSQEAPGAFNEQFF. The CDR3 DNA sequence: TGTGCCAGCAGCCAAGAAGCGCCGGGGGCTTTCAATGAGCAGTTCTTC.

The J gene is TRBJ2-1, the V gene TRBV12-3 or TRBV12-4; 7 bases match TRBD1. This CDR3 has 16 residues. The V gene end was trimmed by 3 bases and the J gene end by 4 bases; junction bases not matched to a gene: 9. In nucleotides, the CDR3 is TGTGCCAGCAGTTTCCGGACAGGTCTTAAGTACAATGAGCAGTTCTTC. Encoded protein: CASSFRTGLKYNEQFF.

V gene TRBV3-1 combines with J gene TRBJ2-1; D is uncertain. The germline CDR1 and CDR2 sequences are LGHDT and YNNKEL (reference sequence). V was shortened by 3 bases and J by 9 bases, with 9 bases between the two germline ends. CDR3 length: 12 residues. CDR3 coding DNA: TGTGCCAGCAGCCATGATGATCCTGAGCAGTTCTTC. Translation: CASSHDDPEQFF.

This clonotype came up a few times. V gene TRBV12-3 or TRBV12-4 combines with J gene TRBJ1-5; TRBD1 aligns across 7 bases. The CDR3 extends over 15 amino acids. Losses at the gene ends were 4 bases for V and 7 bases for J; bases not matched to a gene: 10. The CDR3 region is CASSSSGQAVQPQHF. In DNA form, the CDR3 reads TGTGCCAGCAGTTCATCCGGACAGGCTGTACAGCCCCAGCATTTT.

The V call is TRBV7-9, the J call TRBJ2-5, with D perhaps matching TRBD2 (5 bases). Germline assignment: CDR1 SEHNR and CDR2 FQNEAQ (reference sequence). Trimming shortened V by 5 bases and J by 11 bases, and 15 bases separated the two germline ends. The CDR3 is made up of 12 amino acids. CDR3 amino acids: CASSGDGLRQYF. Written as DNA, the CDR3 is TGTGCCAGCAGCGGAGACGGACTCAGGCAGTACTTC.

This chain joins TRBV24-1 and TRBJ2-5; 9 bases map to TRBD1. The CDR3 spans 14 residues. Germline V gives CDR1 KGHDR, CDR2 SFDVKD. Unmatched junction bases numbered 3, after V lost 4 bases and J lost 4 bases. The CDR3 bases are TGTGCCACCAGTGACCGACAGGGGGGAGAGACCCAGTACTTC. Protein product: CATSDRQGGETQYF.

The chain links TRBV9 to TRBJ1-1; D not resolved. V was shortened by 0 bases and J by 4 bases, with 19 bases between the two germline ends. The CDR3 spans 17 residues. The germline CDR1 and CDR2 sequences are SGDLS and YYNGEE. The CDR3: CASSVEAVLRVGTEAFF. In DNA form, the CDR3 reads TGTGCCAGCAGCGTAGAGGCAGTCCTCCGGGTGGGCACTGAAGCTTTCTTT.